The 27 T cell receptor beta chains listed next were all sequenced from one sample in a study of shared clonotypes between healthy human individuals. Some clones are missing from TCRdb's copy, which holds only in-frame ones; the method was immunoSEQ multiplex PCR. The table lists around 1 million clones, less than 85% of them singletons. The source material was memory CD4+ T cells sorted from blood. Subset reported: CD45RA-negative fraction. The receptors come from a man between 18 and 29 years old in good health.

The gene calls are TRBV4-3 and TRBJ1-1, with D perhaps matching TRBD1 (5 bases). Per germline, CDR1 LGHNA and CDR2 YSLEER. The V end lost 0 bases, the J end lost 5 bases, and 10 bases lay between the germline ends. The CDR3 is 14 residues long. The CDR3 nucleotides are TGCGCCAGCAGCCAAGATTGGGGGGATACTGAAGCTTTCTTT. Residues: CASSQDWGDTEAFF.

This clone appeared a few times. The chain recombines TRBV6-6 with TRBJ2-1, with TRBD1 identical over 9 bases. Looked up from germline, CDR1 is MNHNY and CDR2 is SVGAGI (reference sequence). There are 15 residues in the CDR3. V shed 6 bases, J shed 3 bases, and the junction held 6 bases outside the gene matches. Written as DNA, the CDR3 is TGTGCCAGCAGGGAACCGGGACAGGGCTACAATGAGCAGTTCTTC. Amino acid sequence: CASREPGQGYNEQFF.

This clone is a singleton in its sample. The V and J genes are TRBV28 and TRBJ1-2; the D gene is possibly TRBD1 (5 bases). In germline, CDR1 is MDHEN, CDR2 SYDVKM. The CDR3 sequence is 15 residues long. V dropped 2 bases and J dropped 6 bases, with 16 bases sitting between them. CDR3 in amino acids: CASSLKPGQGNGYTF. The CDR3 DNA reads TGTGCCAGCAGTTTAAAGCCGGGGCAGGGCAATGGCTACACCTTC.

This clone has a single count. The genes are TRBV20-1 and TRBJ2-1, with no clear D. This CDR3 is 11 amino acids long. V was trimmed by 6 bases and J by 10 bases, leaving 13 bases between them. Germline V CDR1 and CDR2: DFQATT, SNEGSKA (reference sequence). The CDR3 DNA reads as TGCAGTGCCTCCCTGAGCCCGGAGCAGTTCTTC. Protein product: CSASLSPEQFF.

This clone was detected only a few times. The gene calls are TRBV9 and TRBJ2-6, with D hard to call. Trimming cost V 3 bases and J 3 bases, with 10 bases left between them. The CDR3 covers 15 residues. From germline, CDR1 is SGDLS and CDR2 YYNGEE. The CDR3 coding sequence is TGTGCCAGCAGCGACGACAAGGGTGGGGCCAACGTCCTGACTTTC. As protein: CASSDDKGGANVLTF.

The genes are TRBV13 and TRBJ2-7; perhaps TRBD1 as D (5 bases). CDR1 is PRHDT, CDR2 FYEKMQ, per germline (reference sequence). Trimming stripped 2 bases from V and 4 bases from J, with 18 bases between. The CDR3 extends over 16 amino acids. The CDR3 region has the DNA TGTGCCAGCAGCTTAAAGATGGGGCTAGGAATATACGAGCAGTACTTC. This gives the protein CASSLKMGLGIYEQYF.

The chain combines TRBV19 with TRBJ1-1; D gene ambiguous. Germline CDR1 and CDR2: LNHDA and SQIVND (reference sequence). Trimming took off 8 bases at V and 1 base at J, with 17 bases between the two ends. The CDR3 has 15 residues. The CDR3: CASRNYGVTNTEAFF. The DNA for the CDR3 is TGTGCCAGTCGGAATTACGGAGTCACGAACACTGAAGCTTTCTTT.

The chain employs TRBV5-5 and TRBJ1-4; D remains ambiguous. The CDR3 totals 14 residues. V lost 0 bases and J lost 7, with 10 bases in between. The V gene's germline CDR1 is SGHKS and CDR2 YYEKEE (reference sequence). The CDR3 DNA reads TGTGCCAGCAGCTTGGCGGGTTTGGCTGAAAAACTGTTTTTT. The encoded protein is CASSLAGLAEKLFF. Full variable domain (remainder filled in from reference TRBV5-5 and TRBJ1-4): DAGVTQSPTHLIKTRGQQVTLRCSPISGHKSVSWYQQVLGQGPQFIFQYYEKEERGRGNFPDRFSARQFPNYSSELNVNALLLGDSALYLCASSLAGLAEKLFFGSGTQLSVL.

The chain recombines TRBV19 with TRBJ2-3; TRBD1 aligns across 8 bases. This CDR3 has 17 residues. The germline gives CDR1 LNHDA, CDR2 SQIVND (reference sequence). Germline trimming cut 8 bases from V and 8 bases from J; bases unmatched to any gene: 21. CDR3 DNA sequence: TGTGCCAGTCGCCTTGGGTGGGGGACAGGCACAAGTGGTACGCAGTATTTT. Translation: CASRLGWGTGTSGTQYF.

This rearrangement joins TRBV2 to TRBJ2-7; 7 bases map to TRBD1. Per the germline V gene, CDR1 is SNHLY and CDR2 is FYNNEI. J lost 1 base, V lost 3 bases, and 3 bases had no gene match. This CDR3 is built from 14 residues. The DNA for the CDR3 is TGTGCCAGCAGTGAGGACAGGAGATCCTACGAGCAGTACTTC. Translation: CASSEDRRSYEQYF.

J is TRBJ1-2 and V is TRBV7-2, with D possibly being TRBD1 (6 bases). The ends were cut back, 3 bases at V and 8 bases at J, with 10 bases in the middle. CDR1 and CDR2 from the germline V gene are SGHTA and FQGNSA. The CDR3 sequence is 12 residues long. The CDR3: CASSFGQKGYTF. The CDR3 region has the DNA TGTGCCAGCAGCTTCGGACAGAAAGGCTACACCTTC. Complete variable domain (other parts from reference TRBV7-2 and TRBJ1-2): GAGVSQSPSNKVTEKGKDVELRCDPISGHTALYWYRQSLGQGLEFLIYFQGNSAPDKSGLPSDRFSAERTGGSVSTLTIQRTQQEDSAVYLCASSFGQKGYTFGSGTRLTVV.

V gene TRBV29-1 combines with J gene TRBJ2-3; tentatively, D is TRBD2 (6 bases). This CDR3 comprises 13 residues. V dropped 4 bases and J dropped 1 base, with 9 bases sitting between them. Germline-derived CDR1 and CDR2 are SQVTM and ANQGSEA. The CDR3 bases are TGCAGCGTTGGGGGGGTTGGCACAGATACGCAGTATTTT. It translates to CSVGGVGTDTQYF.

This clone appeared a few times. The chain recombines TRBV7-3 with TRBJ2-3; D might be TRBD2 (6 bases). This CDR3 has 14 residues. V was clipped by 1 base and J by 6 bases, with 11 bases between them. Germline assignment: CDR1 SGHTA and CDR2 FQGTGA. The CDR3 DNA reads TGTGCCAGCAGCTTAAGTATGGGGAGGGATACGCAGTATTTT. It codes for CASSLSMGRDTQYF.

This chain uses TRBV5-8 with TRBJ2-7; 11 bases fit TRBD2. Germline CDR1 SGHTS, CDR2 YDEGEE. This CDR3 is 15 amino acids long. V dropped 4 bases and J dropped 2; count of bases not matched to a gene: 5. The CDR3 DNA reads TGTGCCAGCAGCCTAGGGACTAGCGGCCCCTACGAGCAGTACTTC. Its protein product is CASSLGTSGPYEQYF.

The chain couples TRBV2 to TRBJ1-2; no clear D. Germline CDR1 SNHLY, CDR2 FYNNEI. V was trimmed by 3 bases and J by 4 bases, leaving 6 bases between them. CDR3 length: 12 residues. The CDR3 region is CASSDSSYGYTF. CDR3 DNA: TGTGCCAGCAGTGATAGTAGCTATGGCTACACCTTC.

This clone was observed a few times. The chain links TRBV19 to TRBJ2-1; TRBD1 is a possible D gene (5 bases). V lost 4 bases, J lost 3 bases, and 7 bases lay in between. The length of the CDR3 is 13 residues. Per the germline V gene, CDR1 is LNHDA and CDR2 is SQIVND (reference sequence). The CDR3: CASSTQGYNEQFF. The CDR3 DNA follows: TGTGCCAGTAGTACCCAGGGCTACAATGAGCAGTTCTTC.

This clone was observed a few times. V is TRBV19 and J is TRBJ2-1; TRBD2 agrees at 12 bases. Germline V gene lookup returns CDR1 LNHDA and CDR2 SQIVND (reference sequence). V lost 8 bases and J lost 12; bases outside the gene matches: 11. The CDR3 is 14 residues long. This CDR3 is CASGGLAGGPGQFF. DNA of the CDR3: TGTGCCAGTGGTGGGCTAGCGGGAGGGCCGGGGCAGTTCTTC.

CDR3 region: CASSIDRGLRFEQFF. In DNA, the CDR3 is TGTGCCAGCAGCATCGACAGGGGGCTTCGTTTTGAGCAGTTCTTC. This chain joins TRBV7-2 and TRBJ2-1; TRBD1 aligns across 10 bases. V shed 5 bases and J 9 bases; nucleotides not matched to a gene: 10. Germline V gene data show CDR1 as SGHTA and CDR2 as FQGNSA. The CDR3 runs to 15 residues. The full variable domain, its missing parts supplied by reference TRBV7-2 and TRBJ2-1, is GAGVSQSPSNKVTEKGKDVELRCDPISGHTALYWYRQSLGQGLEFLIYFQGNSAPDKSGLPSDRFSAERTGGSVSTLTIQRTQQEDSAVYLCASSIDRGLRFEQFFGPGTRLTVL.

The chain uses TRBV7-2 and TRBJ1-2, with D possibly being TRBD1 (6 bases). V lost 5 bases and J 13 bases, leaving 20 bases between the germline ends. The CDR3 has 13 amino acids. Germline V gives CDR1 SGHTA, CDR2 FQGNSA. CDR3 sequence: CASSPLGEGVRTF. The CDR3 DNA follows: TGTGCCAGCAGCCCTCTGGGCGAGGGGGTTCGCACCTTC. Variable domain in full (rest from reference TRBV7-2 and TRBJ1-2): GAGVSQSPSNKVTEKGKDVELRCDPISGHTALYWYRQSLGQGLEFLIYFQGNSAPDKSGLPSDRFSAERTGGSVSTLTIQRTQQEDSAVYLCASSPLGEGVRTFGSGTRLTVV.

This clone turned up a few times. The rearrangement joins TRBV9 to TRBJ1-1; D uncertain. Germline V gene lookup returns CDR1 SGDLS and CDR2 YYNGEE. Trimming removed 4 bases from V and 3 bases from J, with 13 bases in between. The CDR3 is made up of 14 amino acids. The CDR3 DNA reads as TGTGCCAGCAGCATCCAGGTGGAGGACACTGAAGCTTTCTTT. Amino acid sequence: CASSIQVEDTEAFF.

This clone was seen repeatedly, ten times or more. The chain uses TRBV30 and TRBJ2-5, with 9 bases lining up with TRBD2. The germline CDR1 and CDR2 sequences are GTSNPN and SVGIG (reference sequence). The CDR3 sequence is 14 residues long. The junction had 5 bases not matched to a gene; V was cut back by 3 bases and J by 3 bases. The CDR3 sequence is CAWSPSGAEETQYF. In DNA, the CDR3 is TGTGCCTGGAGCCCTAGCGGGGCAGAAGAGACCCAGTACTTC. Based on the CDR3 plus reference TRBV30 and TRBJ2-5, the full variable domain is SQTIHQWPATLVQPVGSPLSLECTVEGTSNPNLYWYRQAAGRGLQLLFYSVGIGQISSEVPQNLSASRPQDRQFILSSKKLLLSDSGFYLCAWSPSGAEETQYFGPGTRLLVL.

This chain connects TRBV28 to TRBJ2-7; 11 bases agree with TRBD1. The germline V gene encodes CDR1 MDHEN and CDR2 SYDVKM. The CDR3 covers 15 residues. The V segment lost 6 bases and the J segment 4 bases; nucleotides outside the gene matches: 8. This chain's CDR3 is CASSAPGQGVYEQYF. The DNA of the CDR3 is TGTGCCAGCAGCGCCCCGGGACAGGGGGTGTACGAGCAGTACTTC.

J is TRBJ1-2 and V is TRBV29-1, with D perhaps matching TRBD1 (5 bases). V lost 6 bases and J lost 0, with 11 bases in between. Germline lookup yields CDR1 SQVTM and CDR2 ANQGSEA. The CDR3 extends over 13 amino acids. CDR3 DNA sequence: TGCAGCGTACGACAGCAAGCTAACTATGGCTACACCTTC. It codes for CSVRQQANYGYTF.

The CDR3 DNA is TGTGCCAGCAGACCTGCGGGGAAAGAGACCCAGTACTTC. Protein: CASRPAGKETQYF. The rearrangement uses TRBV6-6 and TRBJ2-5; the D gene is possibly TRBD2 (6 bases). The length of the CDR3 is 13 residues. V was clipped by 6 bases and J by 3 bases, with 11 bases between them. Germline lookup yields CDR1 MNHNY and CDR2 SVGAGI (reference sequence).

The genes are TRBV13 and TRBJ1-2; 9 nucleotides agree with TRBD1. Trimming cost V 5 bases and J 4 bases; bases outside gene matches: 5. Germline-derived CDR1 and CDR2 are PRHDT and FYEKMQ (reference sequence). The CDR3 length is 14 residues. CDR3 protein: CASSHRGPAYGYTF. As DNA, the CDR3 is TGTGCCAGCAGCCACAGGGGGCCCGCCTATGGCTACACCTTC.

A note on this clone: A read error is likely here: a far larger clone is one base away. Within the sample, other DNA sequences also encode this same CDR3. CDR3 protein: CASSSTTNANEQYF. As DNA, the CDR3 is TGCGCCAGCAGCTCGACTACGAACGCGAACGAGCAGTACTTC. The genes are TRBV5-1 and TRBJ2-7, with D maybe TRBD2 (5 bases). From germline, CDR1 is SGHRS and CDR2 YFSETQ. Trimming took 3 bases from V and 5 from J, leaving 15 bases between them. The CDR3 has 14 residues.

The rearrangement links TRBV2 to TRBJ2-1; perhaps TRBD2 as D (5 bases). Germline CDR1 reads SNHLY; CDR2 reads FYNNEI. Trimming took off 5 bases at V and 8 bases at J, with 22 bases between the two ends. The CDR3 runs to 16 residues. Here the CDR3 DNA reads TGTGCCAGCAGTCAAGGTTCGGGGAACCCCCCCTATGAGCAGTTCTTC. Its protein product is CASSQGSGNPPYEQFF.